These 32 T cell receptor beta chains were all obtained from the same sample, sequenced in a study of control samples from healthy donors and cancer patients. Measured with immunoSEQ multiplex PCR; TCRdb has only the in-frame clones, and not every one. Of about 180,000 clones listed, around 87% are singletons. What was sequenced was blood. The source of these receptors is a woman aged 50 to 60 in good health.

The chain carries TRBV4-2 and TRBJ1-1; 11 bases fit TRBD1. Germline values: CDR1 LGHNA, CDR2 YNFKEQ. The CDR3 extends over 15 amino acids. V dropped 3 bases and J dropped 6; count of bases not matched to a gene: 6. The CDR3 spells CASSHSGQGASEAFF. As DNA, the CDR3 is TGTGCCAGCAGCCATTCAGGACAGGGGGCGTCTGAAGCTTTCTTT.

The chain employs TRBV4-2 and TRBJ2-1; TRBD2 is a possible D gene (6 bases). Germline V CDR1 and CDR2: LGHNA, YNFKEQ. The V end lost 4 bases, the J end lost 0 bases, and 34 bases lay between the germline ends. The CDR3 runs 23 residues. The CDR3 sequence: CASSPSGGASGIGLPDSYNEQFF. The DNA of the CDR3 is TGTGCCAGCAGCCCCTCCGGGGGAGCGAGTGGGATCGGTCTGCCTGACTCCTACAATGAGCAGTTCTTC.

The CDR3 protein is CASSQDLLAGGDEQFF. The CDR3 DNA is TGTGCCAGCAGCCAAGACTTACTAGCGGGAGGGGATGAGCAGTTCTTC. The rearrangement links TRBV3-1 (or the pseudogene TRBV3-2) to TRBJ2-1; 13 bases agree with TRBD2. This CDR3 has 16 residues. Trimming removed 0 bases from V and 8 bases from J; junction bases left unmatched: 4. Per germline, CDR1 LGHDT and CDR2 YNNKEL (reference sequence).

CDR3 loop: CATSDSGTAHSPLHF. The CDR3 nucleotides read TGTGCCACCAGTGACTCCGGGACTGCTCATTCACCCCTCCACTTT. This chain connects TRBV24-1 to TRBJ1-6; D perhaps matches TRBD1 (5 bases). CDR1 and CDR2 (germline): KGHDR, SFDVKD. V lost 4 bases and J lost 8, with 14 bases in between. There are 15 residues in the CDR3.

The CDR3 DNA sequence: TGTGCCAGCAGCTTGCTAGGGATAGCTGGAAACACCATATATTTT. Encoded protein: CASSLLGIAGNTIYF. The chain couples TRBV7-2 to TRBJ1-3; D not resolved. In germline, CDR1 is SGHTA, CDR2 FQGNSA. The CDR3 consists of 15 residues. The V end lost 3 bases, the J end lost 2 bases, and 11 bases lay between the germline ends.

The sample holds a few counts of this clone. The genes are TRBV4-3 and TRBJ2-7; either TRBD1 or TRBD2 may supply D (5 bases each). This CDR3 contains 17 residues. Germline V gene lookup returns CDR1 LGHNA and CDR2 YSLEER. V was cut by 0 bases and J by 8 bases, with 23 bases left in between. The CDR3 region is CASSQEVGRGRYMKQYF. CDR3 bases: TGCGCCAGCAGCCAAGAGGTGGGTCGGGGACGGTACATGAAGCAGTACTTC.

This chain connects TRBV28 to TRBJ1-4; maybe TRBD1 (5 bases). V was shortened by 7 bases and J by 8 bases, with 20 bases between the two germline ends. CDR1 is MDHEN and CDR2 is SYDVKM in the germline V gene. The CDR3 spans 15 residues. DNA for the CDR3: TGTGCCAGCACAGGGCCTCTGCCCGGAGGGGAAAAACTGTTTTTT. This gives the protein CASTGPLPGGEKLFF.

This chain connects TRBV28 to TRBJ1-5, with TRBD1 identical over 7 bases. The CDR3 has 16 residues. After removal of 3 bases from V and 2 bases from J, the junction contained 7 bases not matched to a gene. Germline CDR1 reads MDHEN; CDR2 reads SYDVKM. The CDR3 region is CASSLGRGYGNQPQHF. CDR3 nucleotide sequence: TGTGCCAGCAGTTTGGGCAGGGGGTATGGCAATCAGCCCCAGCATTTT.

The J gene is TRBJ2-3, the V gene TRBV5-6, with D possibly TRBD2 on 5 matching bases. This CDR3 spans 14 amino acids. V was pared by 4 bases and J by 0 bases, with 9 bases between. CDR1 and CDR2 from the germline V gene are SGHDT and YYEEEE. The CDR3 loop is CASSRGPSTDTQYF. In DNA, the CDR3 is TGTGCCAGCAGCCGCGGGCCAAGCACAGATACGCAGTATTTT.

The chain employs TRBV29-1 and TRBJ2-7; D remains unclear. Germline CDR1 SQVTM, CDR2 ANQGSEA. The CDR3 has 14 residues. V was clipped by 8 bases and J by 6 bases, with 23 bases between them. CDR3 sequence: CSITSNFLTGEQYF. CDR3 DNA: TGCAGCATCACCTCTAATTTCCTAACTGGCGAGCAGTACTTC.

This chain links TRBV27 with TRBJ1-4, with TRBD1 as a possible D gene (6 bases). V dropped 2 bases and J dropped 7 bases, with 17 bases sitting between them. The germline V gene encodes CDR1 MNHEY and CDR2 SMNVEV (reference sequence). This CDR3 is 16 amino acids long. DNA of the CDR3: TGTGCCAGCAGTTTAGAGGGGGACGGAGGCCCTGAAAAACTGTTTTTT. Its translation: CASSLEGDGGPEKLFF. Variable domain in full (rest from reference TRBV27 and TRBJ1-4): EAQVTQNPRYLITVTGKKLTVTCSQNMNHEYMSWYRQDPGLGLRQIYYSMNVEVTDKGDVPEGYKVSRKEKRNFPLILESPSPNQTSLYFCASSLEGDGGPEKLFFGSGTQLSVL.

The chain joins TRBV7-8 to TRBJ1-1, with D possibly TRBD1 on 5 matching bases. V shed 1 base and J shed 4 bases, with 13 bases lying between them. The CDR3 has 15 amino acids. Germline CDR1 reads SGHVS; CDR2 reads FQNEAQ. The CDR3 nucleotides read TGTGCCAGCAGCTTAGGGGGGATAGGGAGCACTGAAGCTTTCTTT. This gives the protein CASSLGGIGSTEAFF.

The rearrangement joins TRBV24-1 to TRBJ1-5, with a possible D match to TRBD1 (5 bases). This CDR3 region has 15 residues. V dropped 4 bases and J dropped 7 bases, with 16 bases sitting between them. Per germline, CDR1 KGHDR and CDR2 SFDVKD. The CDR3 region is CATSDSTVRRQPQHF. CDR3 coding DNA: TGTGCCACCAGTGACTCGACAGTGAGAAGGCAGCCCCAGCATTTT.

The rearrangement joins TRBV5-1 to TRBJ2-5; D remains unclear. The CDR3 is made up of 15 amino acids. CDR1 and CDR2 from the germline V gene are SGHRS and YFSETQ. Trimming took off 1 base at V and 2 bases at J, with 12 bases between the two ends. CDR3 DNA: TGCGCCAGCAGCTTGTCCCCGCCACCTCAAGAGACCCAGTACTTC. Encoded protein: CASSLSPPPQETQYF.

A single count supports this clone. CDR3 DNA: TGTGCCAGCAGCTTAAGTGCGGAAGTAGGAGCTTTCTTT. Translating it yields CASSLSAEVGAFF. This chain connects TRBV7-3 to TRBJ1-1; the D is unclear. Trimming stripped 1 base from V and 10 bases from J, with 13 bases between. This CDR3 has 13 residues. Germline CDR1 is SGHTA and CDR2 is FQGTGA.

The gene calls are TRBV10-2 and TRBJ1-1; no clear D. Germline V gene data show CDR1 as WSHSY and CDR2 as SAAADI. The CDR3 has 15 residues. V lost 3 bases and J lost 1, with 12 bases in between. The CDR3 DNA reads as TGCGCCAGCAGTGATTTGGAGACAAAGAACACTGAAGCTTTCTTT. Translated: CASSDLETKNTEAFF.

The CDR3 bases are TGTGCCAGCAACAGTTTCCCTTTACAGGGCACTGAAGCTTTCTTT. Its protein product is CASNSFPLQGTEAFF. The chain is built from TRBV2 and TRBJ1-1, with TRBD1 as a possible D gene (6 bases). Trimming cost V 7 bases and J 4 bases, with 19 bases left between them. This CDR3 is 15 amino acids long. Germline V lookup: CDR1 SNHLY, CDR2 FYNNEI.

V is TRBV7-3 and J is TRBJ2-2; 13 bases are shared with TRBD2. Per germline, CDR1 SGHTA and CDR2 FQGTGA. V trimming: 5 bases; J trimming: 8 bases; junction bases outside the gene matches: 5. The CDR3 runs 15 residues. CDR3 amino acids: CASSQGLAGTGELFF. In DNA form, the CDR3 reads TGTGCCAGCAGCCAGGGACTAGCGGGGACGGGGGAGCTGTTTTTT.

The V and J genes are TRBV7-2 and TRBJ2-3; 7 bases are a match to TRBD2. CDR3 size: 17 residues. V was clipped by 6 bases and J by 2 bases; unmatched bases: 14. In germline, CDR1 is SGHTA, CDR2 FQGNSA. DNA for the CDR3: TGTGCCAGCAGTCCTATGCAGCGGGGAGTATACACAGATACGCAGTATTTT. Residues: CASSPMQRGVYTDTQYF.

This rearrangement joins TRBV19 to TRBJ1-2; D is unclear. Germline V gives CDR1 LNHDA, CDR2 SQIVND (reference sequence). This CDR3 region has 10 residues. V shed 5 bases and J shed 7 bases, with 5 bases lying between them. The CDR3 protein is CASSQGGYTF. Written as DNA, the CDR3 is TGTGCCAGTAGTCAAGGTGGCTACACCTTC.

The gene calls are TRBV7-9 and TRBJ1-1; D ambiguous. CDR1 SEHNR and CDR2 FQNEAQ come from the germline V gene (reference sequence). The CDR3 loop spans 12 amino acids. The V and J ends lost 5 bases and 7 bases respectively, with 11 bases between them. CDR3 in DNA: TGTGCCAGCAGCCCCCAGGCAAGTGAAGCTTTCTTT. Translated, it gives CASSPQASEAFF.

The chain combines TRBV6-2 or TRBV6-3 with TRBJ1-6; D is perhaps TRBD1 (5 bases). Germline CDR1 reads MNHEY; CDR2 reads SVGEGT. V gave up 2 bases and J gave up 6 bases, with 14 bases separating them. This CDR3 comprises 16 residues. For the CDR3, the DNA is TGTGCCAGCAGTTACAGCCGGGACCCGATTAATTCACCCCTCCACTTT. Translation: CASSYSRDPINSPLHF.

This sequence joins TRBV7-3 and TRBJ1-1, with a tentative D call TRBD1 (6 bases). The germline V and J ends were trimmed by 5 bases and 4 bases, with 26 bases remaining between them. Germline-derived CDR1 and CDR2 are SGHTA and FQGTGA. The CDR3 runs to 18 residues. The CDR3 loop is CASSPAMGGGGLSTEAFF. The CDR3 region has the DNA TGTGCCAGCAGCCCCGCGATGGGGGGAGGGGGATTGAGCACTGAAGCTTTCTTT.

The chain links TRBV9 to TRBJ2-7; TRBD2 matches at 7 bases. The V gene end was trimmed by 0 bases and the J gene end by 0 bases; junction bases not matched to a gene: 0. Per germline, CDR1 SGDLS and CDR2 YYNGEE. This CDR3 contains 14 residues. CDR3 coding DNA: TGTGCCAGCAGCGTAGGGGAGGGCTCCTACGAGCAGTACTTC. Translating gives CASSVGEGSYEQYF.

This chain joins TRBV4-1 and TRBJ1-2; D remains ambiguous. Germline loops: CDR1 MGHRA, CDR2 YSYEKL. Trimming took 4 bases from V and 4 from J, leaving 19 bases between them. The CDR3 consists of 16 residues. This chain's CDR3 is CASSPNGVRASYGYTF. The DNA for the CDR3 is TGCGCCAGCAGCCCGAATGGCGTTAGGGCTAGCTATGGCTACACCTTC.

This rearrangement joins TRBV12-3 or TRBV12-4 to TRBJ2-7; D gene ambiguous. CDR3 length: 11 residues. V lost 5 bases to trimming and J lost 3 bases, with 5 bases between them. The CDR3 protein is CASSQSYEQYF. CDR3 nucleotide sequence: TGTGCCAGCAGTCAGAGCTACGAGCAGTACTTC.

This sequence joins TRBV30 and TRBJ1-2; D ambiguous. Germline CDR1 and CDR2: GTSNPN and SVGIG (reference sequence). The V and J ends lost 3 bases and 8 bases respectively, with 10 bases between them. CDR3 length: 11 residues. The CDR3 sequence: CAWSTAVGYTF. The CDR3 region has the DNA TGTGCCTGGAGCACGGCCGTCGGCTACACCTTC.

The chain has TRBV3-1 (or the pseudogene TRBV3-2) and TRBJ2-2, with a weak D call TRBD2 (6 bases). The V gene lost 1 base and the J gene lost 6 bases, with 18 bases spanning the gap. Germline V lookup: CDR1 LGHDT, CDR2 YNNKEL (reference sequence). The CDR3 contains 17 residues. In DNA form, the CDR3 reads TGTGCCAGCAGCCAAGCTGGGGGGACCTGGAGCTCCGGGGAGCTGTTTTTT. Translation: CASSQAGGTWSSGELFF.

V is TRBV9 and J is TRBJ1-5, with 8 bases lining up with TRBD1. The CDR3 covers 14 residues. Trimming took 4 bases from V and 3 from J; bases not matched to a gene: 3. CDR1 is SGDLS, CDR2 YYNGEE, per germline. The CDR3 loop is CASSRQGNNQPQHF. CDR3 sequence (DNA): TGTGCCAGCAGCCGACAGGGGAACAATCAGCCCCAGCATTTT.

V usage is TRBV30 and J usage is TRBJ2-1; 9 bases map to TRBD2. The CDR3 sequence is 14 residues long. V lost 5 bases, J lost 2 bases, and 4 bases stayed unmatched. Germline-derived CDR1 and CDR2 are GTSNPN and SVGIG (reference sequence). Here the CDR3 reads CAWSRGGPYNEQFF. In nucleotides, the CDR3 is TGTGCCTGGTCGCGGGGGGGCCCCTACAATGAGCAGTTCTTC.

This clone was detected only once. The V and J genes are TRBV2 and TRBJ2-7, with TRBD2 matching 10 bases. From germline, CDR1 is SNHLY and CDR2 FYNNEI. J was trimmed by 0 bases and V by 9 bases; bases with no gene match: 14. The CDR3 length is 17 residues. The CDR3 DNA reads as TGTGCCAGTAAGACTAGCGGGTTGCGGGGGTACTCCTACGAGCAGTACTTC. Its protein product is CASKTSGLRGYSYEQYF.

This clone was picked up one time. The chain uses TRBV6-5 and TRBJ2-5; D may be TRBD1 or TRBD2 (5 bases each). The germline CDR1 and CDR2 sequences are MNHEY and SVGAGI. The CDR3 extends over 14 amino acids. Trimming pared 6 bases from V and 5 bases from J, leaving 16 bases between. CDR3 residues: CASSVGALRETQYF. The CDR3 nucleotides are TGTGCCAGCAGCGTCGGGGCCCTGCGGGAGACCCAGTACTTC.